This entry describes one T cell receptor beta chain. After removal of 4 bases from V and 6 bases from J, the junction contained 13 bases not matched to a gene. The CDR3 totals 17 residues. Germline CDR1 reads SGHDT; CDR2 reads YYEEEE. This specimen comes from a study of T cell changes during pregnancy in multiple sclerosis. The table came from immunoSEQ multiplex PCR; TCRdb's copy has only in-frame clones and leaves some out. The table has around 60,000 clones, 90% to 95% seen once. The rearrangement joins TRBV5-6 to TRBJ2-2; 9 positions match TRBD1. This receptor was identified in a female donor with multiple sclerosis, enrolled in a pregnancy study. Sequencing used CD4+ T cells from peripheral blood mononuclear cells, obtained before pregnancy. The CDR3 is CASSRVYRGPRSGELFF. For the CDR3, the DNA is TGTGCCAGCAGCCGAGTATACAGGGGGCCGCGGTCCGGGGAGCTGTTTTTT.